The 11 T cell receptor beta chains reported below all come from one sample, sequenced in a study of blood T cell repertoires in COVID-19. Produced via immunoSEQ multiplex PCR; TCRdb's table is partial and in-frame only. Of approximately 81,000 clones detected, about four fifths appear once; the ten largest clones hold 7% to 9%. Specimen: peripheral blood. The receptors originated from a human donor in a cohort sampled during active COVID-19.

The sample holds one count of this clone. The rearrangement links TRBV11-2 to TRBJ1-1; 7 bases fit TRBD1. The CDR3 spans 13 residues. Germline assignment: CDR1 SGHAT and CDR2 FQNNGV. Trimming cost V 4 bases and J 11 bases; bases outside gene matches: 10. The CDR3: CASSSGLRGEAFF. The DNA of the CDR3 is TGTGCCAGCAGCTCGGGGCTCAGGGGGGAGGCTTTCTTT.

A few counts support this clone. This chain links TRBV7-9 with TRBJ1-6; a weak D match, TRBD1 (6 bases). Germline V gene lookup returns CDR1 SEHNR and CDR2 FQNEAQ (reference sequence). There are 17 residues in the CDR3. The germline V and J ends were trimmed by 4 bases and 6 bases, with 19 bases remaining between them. The CDR3 is CASSSGQGATINSPLHF. The CDR3 nucleotides read TGTGCCAGCAGCTCGGGACAAGGGGCTACTATTAATTCACCCCTCCACTTT.

This rearrangement joins TRBV10-3 to TRBJ1-1; maybe TRBD1 (5 bases). The CDR3 extends over 13 amino acids. The germline CDR1 and CDR2 sequences are ENHRY and SYGVKD. Trimming stripped 7 bases from V and 4 bases from J, with 13 bases between. The CDR3 DNA sequence: TGTGCCATCATTGGGGCCCTGGGCACTGAAGCTTTCTTT. It encodes CAIIGALGTEAFF.

The genes are TRBV6-2 or TRBV6-3 and TRBJ2-7; 9 bases agree with TRBD2. Germline values: CDR1 MNHEY, CDR2 SVGEGT. The CDR3 runs to 16 residues. Losses at the gene ends were 6 bases for V and 7 bases for J; bases not matched to a gene: 16. DNA of the CDR3: TGTGCCAGCAGCCCGTGGCGGGGGGGTGCCCCCTTAGAGCAGTACTTC. It specifies CASSPWRGGAPLEQYF.

V usage is TRBV11-2 and J usage is TRBJ1-1; weak D call: TRBD1 (6 bases). This CDR3 is 15 amino acids long. The germline gives CDR1 SGHAT, CDR2 FQNNGV. The V end lost 1 base, the J end lost 0 bases, and 9 bases lay between the germline ends. CDR3 DNA: TGTGCCAGCAGCTTAGTAGGGGGAGTGAACACTGAAGCTTTCTTT. Its translation is CASSLVGGVNTEAFF.

V is TRBV7-2 and J is TRBJ2-5, with D possibly TRBD1 on 5 matching bases. V dropped 0 bases and J dropped 4 bases, with 9 bases sitting between them. The CDR3 extends over 14 amino acids. Germline lookup yields CDR1 SGHTA and CDR2 FQGNSA. The CDR3 region is CASSLAQGRETQYF. CDR3 bases: TGTGCCAGCAGCTTAGCTCAGGGCCGAGAGACCCAGTACTTC.

The V call is TRBV7-2, the J call TRBJ1-5, with TRBD1 matching 8 bases. Germline V gene sequence: CDR1 SGHTA, CDR2 FQGNSA. CDR3 length: 15 amino acids. Germline trimming cut 5 bases from V and 5 bases from J; bases unmatched to any gene: 8. CDR3 sequence (DNA): TGTGCCAGCAGCACTTGGACAGGGAGGGATCAGCCCCAGCATTTT. Its translation is CASSTWTGRDQPQHF.

This sequence joins TRBV12-3 or TRBV12-4 and TRBJ1-1; possibly TRBD1 for D (5 bases). Trimming removed 3 bases at V and 6 bases at J, with 8 bases between. This CDR3 has 12 residues. CDR3 loop: CASSLIGAEAFF. CDR3 nucleotide sequence: TGTGCCAGCAGTTTGATAGGGGCTGAAGCTTTCTTT.

This chain uses TRBV9 with TRBJ2-1, with 11 bases aligning to TRBD2. CDR3 length equals 15 residues. Germline V gives CDR1 SGDLS, CDR2 YYNGEE. V lost 0 bases, J lost 5 bases, and 1 base stayed unmatched. For the CDR3, the DNA is TGTGCCAGCAGCGTAGTTAGCGGGGGGGACAATGAGCAGTTCTTC. Its protein is CASSVVSGGDNEQFF.

V usage is TRBV30 and J usage is TRBJ2-7, with 11 bases identical to TRBD1. Germline lookup yields CDR1 GTSNPN and CDR2 SVGIG (reference sequence). V shed 5 bases and J 2 bases; nucleotides not matched to a gene: 11. The CDR3 covers 16 residues. This CDR3 is CAWHGQGARTTYEQYF. The CDR3 DNA reads TGTGCCTGGCACGGACAGGGGGCCCGTACCACCTACGAGCAGTACTTC.

This chain joins TRBV2 and TRBJ2-7; D is ambiguous. Trimming took off 1 base at V and 6 bases at J, with 13 bases between the two ends. This CDR3 is 14 amino acids long. Germline CDR1 SNHLY, CDR2 FYNNEI. CDR3 in amino acids: CASSEDRSLLEQYF. CDR3 DNA: TGTGCCAGCAGTGAAGACCGAAGCCTTCTCGAGCAGTACTTC.